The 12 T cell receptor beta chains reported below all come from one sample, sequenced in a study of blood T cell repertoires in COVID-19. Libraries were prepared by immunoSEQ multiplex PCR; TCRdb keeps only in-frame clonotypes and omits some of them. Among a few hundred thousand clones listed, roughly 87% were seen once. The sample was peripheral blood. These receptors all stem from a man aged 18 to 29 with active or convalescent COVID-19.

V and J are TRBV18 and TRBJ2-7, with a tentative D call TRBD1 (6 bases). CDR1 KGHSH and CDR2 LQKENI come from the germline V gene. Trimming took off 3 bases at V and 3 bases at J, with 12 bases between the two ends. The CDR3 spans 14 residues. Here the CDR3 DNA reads TGTGCCAGCTCACCTGGTCAACAGGGCTACGAGCAGTACTTC. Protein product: CASSPGQQGYEQYF.

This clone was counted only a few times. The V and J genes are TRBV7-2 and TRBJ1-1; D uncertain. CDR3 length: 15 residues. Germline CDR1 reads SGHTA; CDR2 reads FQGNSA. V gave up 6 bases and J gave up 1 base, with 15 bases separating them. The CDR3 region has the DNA TGTGCCAGCAGACTGGGCCTTTACTCGAACACTGAAGCTTTCTTT. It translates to CASRLGLYSNTEAFF.

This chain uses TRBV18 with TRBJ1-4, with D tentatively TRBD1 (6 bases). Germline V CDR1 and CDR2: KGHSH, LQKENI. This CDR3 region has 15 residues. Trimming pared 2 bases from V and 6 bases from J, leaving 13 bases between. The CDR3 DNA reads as TGTGCCAGCTCACCAACGGGGGGCGCTTATGAAAAACTGTTTTTT. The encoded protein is CASSPTGGAYEKLFF.

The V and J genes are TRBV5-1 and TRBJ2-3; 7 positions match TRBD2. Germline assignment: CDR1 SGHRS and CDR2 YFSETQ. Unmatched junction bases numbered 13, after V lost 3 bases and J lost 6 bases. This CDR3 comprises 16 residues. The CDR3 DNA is TGCGCCAGCAGCTGGCCCCGGGGGGAGGAATGGGATACGCAGTATTTT. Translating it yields CASSWPRGEEWDTQYF.

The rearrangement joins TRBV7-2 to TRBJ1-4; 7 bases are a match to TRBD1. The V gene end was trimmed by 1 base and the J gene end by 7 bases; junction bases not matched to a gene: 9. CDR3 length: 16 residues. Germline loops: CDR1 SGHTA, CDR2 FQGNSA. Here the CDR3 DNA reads TGTGCCAGCAGCTTAGTGGTATCGGGACAGTCTGAAAAACTGTTTTTT. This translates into CASSLVVSGQSEKLFF. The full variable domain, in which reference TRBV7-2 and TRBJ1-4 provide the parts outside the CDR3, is GAGVSQSPSNKVTEKGKDVELRCDPISGHTALYWYRQSLGQGLEFLIYFQGNSAPDKSGLPSDRFSAERTGGSVSTLTIQRTQQEDSAVYLCASSLVVSGQSEKLFFGSGTQLSVL.

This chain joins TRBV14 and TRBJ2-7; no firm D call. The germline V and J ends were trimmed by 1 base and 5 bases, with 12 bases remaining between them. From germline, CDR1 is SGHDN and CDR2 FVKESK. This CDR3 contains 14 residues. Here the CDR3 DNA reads TGTGCCAGCAGCCAAGGTTCTGCGTTCGACGAGCAGTACTTC. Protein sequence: CASSQGSAFDEQYF. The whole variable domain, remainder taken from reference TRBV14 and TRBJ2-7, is EAGVTQFPSHSVIEKGQTVTLRCDPISGHDNLYWYRRVMGKEIKFLLHFVKESKQDESGMPNNRFLAERTGGTYSTLKVQPAELEDSGVYFCASSQGSAFDEQYFGPGTRLTVT.

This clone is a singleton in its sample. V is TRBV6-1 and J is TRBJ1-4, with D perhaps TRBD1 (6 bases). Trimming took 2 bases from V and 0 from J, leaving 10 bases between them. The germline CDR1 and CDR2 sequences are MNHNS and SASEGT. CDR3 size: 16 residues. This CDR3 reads CASSEWTAATNEKLFF. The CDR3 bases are TGTGCCAGCAGTGAATGGACAGCTGCAACTAATGAAAAACTGTTTTTT.

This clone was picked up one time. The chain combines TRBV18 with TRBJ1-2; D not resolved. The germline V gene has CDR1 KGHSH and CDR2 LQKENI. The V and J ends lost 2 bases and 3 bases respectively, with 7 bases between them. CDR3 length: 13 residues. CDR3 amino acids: CASSPARDYGYTF. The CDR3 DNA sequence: TGTGCCAGCTCACCAGCGAGGGACTATGGCTACACCTTC.

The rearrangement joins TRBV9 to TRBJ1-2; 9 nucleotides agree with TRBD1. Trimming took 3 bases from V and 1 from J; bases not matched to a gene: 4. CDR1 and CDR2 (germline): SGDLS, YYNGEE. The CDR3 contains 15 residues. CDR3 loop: CASSAPGQGNYGYTF. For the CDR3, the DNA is TGTGCCAGCAGCGCACCGGGACAGGGTAACTATGGCTACACCTTC.

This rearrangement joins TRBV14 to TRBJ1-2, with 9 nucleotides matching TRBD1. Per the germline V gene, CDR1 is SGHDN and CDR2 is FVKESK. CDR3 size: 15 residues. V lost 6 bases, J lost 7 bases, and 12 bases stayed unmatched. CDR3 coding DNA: TGTGCCAGCAGTCGGGGACAGGGACGATCTGGTGGCTACACCTTC. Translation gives CASSRGQGRSGGYTF. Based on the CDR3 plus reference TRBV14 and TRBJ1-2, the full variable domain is EAGVTQFPSHSVIEKGQTVTLRCDPISGHDNLYWYRRVMGKEIKFLLHFVKESKQDESGMPNNRFLAERTGGTYSTLKVQPAELEDSGVYFCASSRGQGRSGGYTFGSGTRLTVV.

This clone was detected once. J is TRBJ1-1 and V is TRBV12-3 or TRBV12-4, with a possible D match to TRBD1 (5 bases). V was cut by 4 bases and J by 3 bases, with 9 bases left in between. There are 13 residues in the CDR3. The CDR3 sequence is CASSWSRDTEAFF. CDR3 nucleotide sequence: TGTGCCAGCAGTTGGTCCAGGGACACTGAAGCTTTCTTT.

CDR3 in amino acids: CATSRRDGGRRDTQYF. The CDR3 DNA reads TGTGCCACCAGCAGAAGGGACGGGGGACGAAGAGATACGCAGTATTTT. This chain connects TRBV15 to TRBJ2-3; D might be TRBD2 (6 bases). There are 16 residues in the CDR3. V dropped 2 bases and J dropped 5 bases, with 17 bases sitting between them. Per germline, CDR1 LNHNV and CDR2 YYDKDF (reference sequence).